Below, one T cell receptor beta chain is given with its context. What this receptor recognizes is not known. Base qualities are missing; no much larger clone stands one base away. This record comes from a study of T cell responses to AZD1222 COVID-19 vaccine (dated by TCRdb to the early 2020s). At the level of the whole study: A total of 230 to 250 trial participants underwent TCR sequencing, of whom about 210 had received two doses of AZD1222 and about 25 had received two doses of the MenACWY control vaccine. Trial participants were enrolled by age into 18-55, 56-69 and 70-plus year subgroups, with around 140, 26 and 57 TCR-sequenced participants respectively. The investigation overall reported the following: Because no day 14 peak-response samples were available, the repertoires could be characterized only after the peak T cell response. CD4 TCRs associated with the vaccine covered the entire spike protein, and the dominant responses were in regions 160-218 and 743-854. After two AZD1222 doses, both the breadth and the depth of spike-specific TCRs were significantly higher than at day 0 and than in MenACWY recipients. Conclusions about previously exposed vaccinees are limited, since just five to seven AZD1222 recipients were seropositive for SARS-CoV-2 at baseline. Reportedly, almost half of the unique spike-specific TCRs recognized epitopes lying outside the regions that are mutated in the B.1.351 and B.1.1.7 variants. In the small 56-69-year group, the increase in depth fell short of significance, most likely because of low power. Most participants were white British and females outnumbered males, and the authors suggested that clonal diversity may have been underestimated.

Trimming at the junction amounts to 7 bases on V and 2 bases on J, and the germline ends lie 12 bases apart. The germline V gene specifies SQVTM as CDR1 and ANQGSEA as CDR2. Including cysteine and phenylalanine, the CDR3 has 12 amino acids. The CDR3 DNA has 36 bases and is translated from base 1. The CDR3 regions of human TCRbeta chains were subjected to immunosequencing. In the source study's methods: Repertoire TCRs were checked for matches against a reference library of SARS-CoV-2-specific TCRs that had been generated using the MIRA antigen-specificity platform. Breadth was defined as the fraction of unique TCRs that were SARS-CoV-2-associated. Depth was defined as the fraction of total T cells that were SARS-CoV-2-associated. Each spike-specific TCR was assigned to its reactive spike region and to a CD4 or CD8 class using the MIRA data. Log10-transformed breadth and depth values were compared by one-way ANOVA with Sidak's multiple comparisons tests. The immuneACCESS repertoire file appears here via TCRdb, limited to in-frame rearrangements. These files lack a portion of the clones; in checked studies, under half of the deficit traces to unresolved V genes, and the cause of the others is not known. V, J and clone size derive from that table, while D and trimming were established from the DNA sequence. This sample has around 140,000 clones in its table, and about 91% of those were observed once. Of the sample, about 3.7% falls within the top ten clones.

Read against the paper, the sample's time point label means: about 28 days (+/-7) after the second vaccine dose. AZD1222 recipients with second doses at about 4 weeks or about 12 weeks were pooled, because spike-specific TCR depth and breadth did not differ between schedules. Vaccinee samples were obtained from the UK trials COV001 and COV002, which included a single-blind randomized controlled phase 2/3 trial of AZD1222 (ChAdOx1 nCoV-19) in healthy adults. For TCRbeta chain sequencing, PBMC samples from trial participants were taken at day 0 and at day 28 after the second dose. The sample here was peripheral blood, taken 28 days after the second AZD1222 dose. This receptor was obtained from an adult who received the AZD1222 COVID-19 vaccine. This chain is built from TRBV29-1 and TRBJ2-7; confidence is insufficient to name the D gene. The nucleotide sequence is given as TGCAGCGCTTCTAGTTCCCCCTACGAGCAGTACTTC. Translated, this gives CSASSSPYEQYF.